The rows below give T cell receptor beta chains drawn from one sample of a study of beta chain features in type 1 diabetes. TCRdb keeps only in-frame clones here, not all; method: immunoSEQ multiplex PCR. The sample lists some 640,000 clones; around 15% were seen once. Sequencing input: naive CD4+ T cells from blood. These TCRs come from a man aged 18 to 30 with type 1 diabetes. CDR3s include the opening cysteine and the closing phenylalanine or tryptophan. Fields, in order: clone size, J gene, V gene, D gene, CDR3 protein, CDR3 DNA. D genes are given only for firm matches. The size entry is marked missing in some rows and otherwise reads once, few, many or a size class.

few,TRBJ2-7,TRBV29-1,NA,CSVEVRSYEQYF,TGCAGCGTTGAAGTGAGGAGTTACGAGCAGTACTTC
few,TRBJ1-2,TRBV5-1,TRBD1,CASSRGTVYGYTF,TGCGCCAGCAGCCGGGGGACAGTCTATGGCTACACCTTC
NA,TRBJ1-1,TRBV30,NA,CAWISMGEAFF,TGTGCCTGGATCTCGATGGGGGAAGCTTTCTTT
NA,TRBJ1-3,TRBV9,NA,CASSATRRSGNTIYF,TGTGCCAGCAGCGCTACCAGGCGCTCTGGAAACACCATATATTTT
NA,TRBJ2-1,TRBV7-6,TRBD1,CASSSLVGQGINNEQFF,TGTGCCAGCAGCTCGCTGGTGGGACAGGGGATAAACAATGAGCAGTTCTTC
few,TRBJ2-2,TRBV7-3,NA,CASSLDVDGELFF,TGTGCCAGCAGCTTAGATGTTGACGGGGAGCTGTTTTTT
few,TRBJ2-7,TRBV2,NA,CASTVQGEGYEQYF,TGTGCCAGCACCGTACAGGGGGAGGGCTACGAGCAGTACTTC
NA,TRBJ2-3,TRBV5-1,NA,CASSLVMRDLRRADTQYF,TGCGCCAGCAGCTTGGTAATGAGGGACTTGAGGCGGGCAGATACGCAGTATTTT
few,TRBJ2-7,TRBV23-1,NA,CATAGRADEQYF,TGCGCCACCGCGGGAAGGGCGGACGAGCAGTACTTC
few,TRBJ2-5,TRBV19,TRBD2,CASSLGTSGQETQYF,TGTGCCAGTAGTCTTGGGACTAGCGGTCAAGAGACCCAGTACTTC
NA,TRBJ2-1,TRBV5-6,NA,CASSLGQRRSEQFF,TGTGCCAGCAGCTTGGGACAGAGGCGTAGTGAGCAGTTCTTC
few,TRBJ2-7,TRBV7-2,NA,CASSLVYEQYF,TGTGCCAGCAGCTTGGTCTACGAGCAGTACTTC
NA,TRBJ1-1,TRBV30,NA,CAWSDLAEAFF,TGTGCCTGGAGTGATCTCGCTGAAGCTTTCTTT
few,TRBJ2-6,TRBV7-9,NA,CASSLGEPGANVLTF,TGTGCCAGCAGCTTGGGGGAGCCCGGGGCCAACGTCCTGACTTTC
few,TRBJ2-5,TRBV18,NA,CASSPPSGGETQYF,TGTGCCAGCTCACCGCCTTCCGGGGGTGAGACCCAGTACTTC
NA,TRBJ2-5,TRBV5-1,NA,CASSFGGNQETQYF,TGCGCCAGCAGCTTCGGCGGCAACCAAGAGACCCAGTACTTC
few,TRBJ2-2,TRBV4-3,TRBD1,CASSQEVGAGTANTGELFF,TGCGCCAGCAGCCAAGAAGTGGGAGCCGGGACAGCGAACACCGGGGAGCTGTTTTTT
few,TRBJ2-7,TRBV29-1,TRBD1,CSAGTGAAEQYF,TGCAGCGCTGGGACAGGGGCGGCCGAGCAGTACTTC
NA,TRBJ1-2,TRBV27,TRBD1,CASSRQGASGYTF,TGTGCCAGCAGTAGACAGGGGGCGAGCGGCTACACCTTC
NA,TRBJ2-5,TRBV6-5,NA,CASSYDSGRAETQYF,TGTGCCAGCAGTTACGACAGTGGCCGGGCGGAGACCCAGTACTTC
NA,TRBJ2-7,TRBV9,NA,CASSVGVGYEQYF,TGTGCCAGCAGCGTAGGGGTCGGCTACGAGCAGTACTTC
NA,TRBJ2-7,TRBV13,TRBD2,CASSAETGLAGRVTYEQYF,TGTGCCAGCAGCGCGGAGACGGGACTAGCGGGCCGCGTGACCTACGAGCAGTACTTC
few,TRBJ1-2,TRBV28,NA,CASSWGQVGGYTF,TGTGCCAGCAGCTGGGGGCAGGTGGGAGGCTACACCTTC
NA,TRBJ2-1,TRBV7-2,NA,CASSYLIYNEQFF,TGTGCCAGCAGCTACCTGATCTACAATGAGCAGTTCTTC
few,TRBJ2-1,TRBV6-6,NA,CASSYSRGNYNEQFF,TGTGCCAGCAGTTACTCAAGGGGAAACTACAATGAGCAGTTCTTC
NA,TRBJ2-3,TRBV7-3,NA,CASSLAGDTDTQYF,TGTGCCAGCAGCTTAGCTGGCGACACAGATACGCAGTATTTT
NA,TRBJ1-1,TRBV6-5,NA,CASSYTRDTLKTFF,TGTGCCAGCAGTTATACACGGGACACCCTAAAAACTTTCTTT
NA,TRBJ2-5,TRBV7-9,TRBD1,CASSPQGARETQYF,TGTGCCAGCAGCCCCCAGGGGGCAAGGGAGACCCAGTACTTC
NA,TRBJ2-5,TRBV28,TRBD2,CASRRGTSGPQETQYF,TGTGCCAGCAGACGCGGGACTAGCGGACCACAAGAGACCCAGTACTTC
few,TRBJ2-7,TRBV19,TRBD1,CASSDPGQAHSYEQYF,TGTGCCAGTAGTGACCCGGGACAGGCCCACTCCTACGAGCAGTACTTC
NA,TRBJ1-1,TRBV4-1,TRBD1,CASSQEATRGRNTEAFF,TGCGCCAGCAGCCAAGAAGCCACCAGGGGGCGGAACACTGAAGCTTTCTTT
NA,TRBJ2-2,TRBV25-1,NA,CASRPLTGITGELFF,TGTGCCAGCCGCCCATTGACAGGAATCACCGGGGAGCTGTTTTTT
NA,TRBJ2-6,TRBV4-2,TRBD1,CASSQGQGVSGANVLTF,TGTGCCAGCAGCCAAGGACAGGGGGTATCTGGGGCCAACGTCCTGACTTTC
NA,TRBJ2-3,TRBV13,NA,CASSPGPSSTDTQYF,TGTGCCAGCAGCCCGGGGCCTAGCAGCACAGATACGCAGTATTTT
few,TRBJ1-1,TRBV4-3,TRBD1,CASSQYPGTGNTEAFF,TGCGCCAGCAGCCAATACCCCGGGACAGGGAACACTGAAGCTTTCTTT
few,TRBJ1-1,TRBV11-2,NA,CASTFYSPVAFF,TGTGCCAGCACCTTTTATTCCCCCGTTGCTTTCTTT
NA,TRBJ2-7,TRBV14,NA,CASSQVGDYEQYF,TGTGCCAGCAGCCAAGTCGGCGACTACGAGCAGTACTTC
NA,TRBJ1-5,TRBV7-8,NA,CASSSSGTPFQPQHF,TGTGCCAGCAGCAGCTCCGGGACACCATTTCAGCCCCAGCATTTT
NA,TRBJ2-5,TRBV13,NA,CASSYREETQYF,TGTGCCAGCAGCTACAGGGAAGAGACCCAGTACTTC
NA,TRBJ1-1,TRBV10-3,TRBD1,CAIKDRVDTEAFF,TGTGCCATCAAAGACAGGGTCGACACTGAAGCTTTCTTT
few,TRBJ2-1,TRBV5-6,TRBD2,CASSLREMVHEQFF,TGTGCCAGCAGTTTGCGGGAGATGGTCCATGAGCAGTTCTTC